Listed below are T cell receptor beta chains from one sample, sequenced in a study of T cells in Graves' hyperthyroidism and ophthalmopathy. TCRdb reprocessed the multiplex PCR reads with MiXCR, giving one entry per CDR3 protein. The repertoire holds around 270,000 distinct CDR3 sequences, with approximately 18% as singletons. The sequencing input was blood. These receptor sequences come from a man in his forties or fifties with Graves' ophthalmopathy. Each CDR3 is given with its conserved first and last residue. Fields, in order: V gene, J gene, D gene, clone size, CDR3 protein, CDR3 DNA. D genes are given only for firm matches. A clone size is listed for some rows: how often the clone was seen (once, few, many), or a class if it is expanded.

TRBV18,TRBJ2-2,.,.,CASSPPVHGELFF,TGTGCCAGCTCACCACCGGTTCACGGGGAGCTGTTTTTT
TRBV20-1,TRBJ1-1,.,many,CRDGTRTTEAFF,TGCAGAGACGGGACACGGACTACTGAAGCTTTCTTT
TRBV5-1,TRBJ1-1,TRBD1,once,CASSLRTGEANTEAFF,TGCGCCAGCAGCTTGAGGACAGGGGAAGCGAACACTGAAGCTTTCTTT
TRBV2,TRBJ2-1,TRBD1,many,CASSEGTGVYNEQFF,TGTGCCAGCAGTGAAGGGACAGGGGTTTACAATGAGCAGTTCTTC
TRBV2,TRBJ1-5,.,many,CASRSTGGPRSNQPQHF,TGTGCCAGCAGATCGACAGGTGGACCTCGTAGCAATCAGCCCCAGCATTTT
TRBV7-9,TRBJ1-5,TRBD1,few,CASSSAGTGTYSNQPQHF,TGTGCCAGCAGCTCGGCCGGGACAGGGACATATAGCAATCAGCCCCAGCATTTT
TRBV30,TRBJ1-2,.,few,CAWSVQGVYGYTF,TGTGCCTGGAGTGTACAAGGGGTCTATGGCTACACCTTC
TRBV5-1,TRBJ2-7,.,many,CASRKGISYEQYF,TGCGCCAGCAGAAAAGGGATCTCCTACGAGCAGTACTTC
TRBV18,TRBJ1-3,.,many,CASSRRRGENTIYF,TGTGCCAGCTCGCGCCGACGAGGGGAAAACACCATATATTTT
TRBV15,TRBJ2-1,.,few,CATSREGRYNEQFF,TGTGCCACCAGCAGAGAGGGACGGTACAATGAGCAGTTCTTC
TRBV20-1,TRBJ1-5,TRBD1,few,CSAGRTGSNQPQHF,TGCAGTGCTGGAAGGACAGGGTCTAATCAGCCCCAGCATTTT
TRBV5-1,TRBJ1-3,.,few,CASSGEVGKGNTIYF,TGCGCCAGCAGCGGGGAGGTCGGGAAAGGAAACACCATATATTTT
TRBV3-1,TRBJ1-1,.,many,CASSQADTEAFF,TGTGCCAGCAGCCAAGCGGACACTGAAGCTTTCTTT
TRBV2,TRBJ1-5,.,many,CASSVGQPQHF,TGTGCCAGCAGTGTTGGTCAGCCCCAGCATTTT
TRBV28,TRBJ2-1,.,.,CASRGILKNEQFF,TGTGCCAGCAGGGGGATACTAAAGAATGAGCAGTTCTTC
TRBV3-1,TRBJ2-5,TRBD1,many,CASSRRGQGRETQYF,TGTGCCAGCAGCCGTCGAGGACAGGGACGAGAGACCCAGTACTTC
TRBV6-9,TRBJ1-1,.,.,CASTLSDTAEAFF,TGTGCCAGCACCTTATCCGACACGGCCGAAGCTTTCTTT
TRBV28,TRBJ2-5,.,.,CASREQGLETQYF,TGTGCCAGCAGGGAGCAGGGGCTAGAGACCCAGTACTTC
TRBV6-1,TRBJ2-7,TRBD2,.,CASSAGRAFNEQYF,TGTGCCAGCAGTGCCGGGAGGGCATTCAACGAGCAGTACTTC
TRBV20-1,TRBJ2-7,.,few,CSARRGSRYYEQYF,TGCAGTGCTAGGAGGGGTTCCCGGTACTACGAGCAGTACTTC
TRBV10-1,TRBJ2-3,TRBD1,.,CASSSGQGGSTDTQYF,TGCGCCAGCAGTTCTGGACAGGGAGGATCCACAGATACGCAGTATTTT
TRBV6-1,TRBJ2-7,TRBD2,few,CASSPLAGRLREQYF,TGTGCCAGCAGCCCGCTAGCGGGTCGGCTGCGAGAGCAGTACTTC
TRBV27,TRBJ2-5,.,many,CASSLSARGAKRGETQYF,TGTGCCAGCAGTTTATCGGCCAGGGGGGCCAAAAGGGGAGAGACCCAGTACTTC
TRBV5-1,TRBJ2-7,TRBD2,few,CASSLRASGNNEQYF,TGCGCCAGCAGCTTGAGAGCTAGCGGGAACAACGAGCAGTACTTC
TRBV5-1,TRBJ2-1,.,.,CASSLLGGGSGEQFF,TGCGCCAGCAGCTTACTAGGGGGAGGGAGTGGTGAGCAGTTCTTC
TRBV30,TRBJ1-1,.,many,CAWSGQGGVWAFF,TGTGCCTGGAGTGGGCAGGGAGGAGTATGGGCTTTCTTT
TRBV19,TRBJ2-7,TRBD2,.,CASSAAAAGEGEQYF,TGTGCCAGTAGTGCCGCGGCAGCGGGAGAGGGCGAGCAGTACTTC
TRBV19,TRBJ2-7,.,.,CASSSTPDPSYEQYF,TGTGCCAGTAGTAGTACGCCGGATCCCTCCTACGAGCAGTACTTC
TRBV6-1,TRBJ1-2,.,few,CASRAGQRGYTF,TGTGCCAGCAGGGCAGGGCAGCGCGGCTACACCTTC
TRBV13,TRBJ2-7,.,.,CASSNPGASSYEQYF,TGTGCCAGCAGCAACCCCGGGGCGAGCTCCTACGAGCAGTACTTC
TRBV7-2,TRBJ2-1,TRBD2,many,CASSLTGSGRNYNEQFF,TGTGCCAGCAGCTTAACGGGTAGCGGGAGGAACTACAATGAGCAGTTCTTC